The entry below describes one TCR beta chain. Its antigen is unknown. The data belong to a study of CXCR3-negative and CXCR3-positive naive CD8 T cells. Study overall: Sequencing gave 110 million to 150 million TRB reads overall, about 1.5 +/- 0.3 million per library.

General observations from the study: Fresh PBMCs went into most assays, and CXCR3 expression partly declined after cryopreservation. Hydrophobicity of TRB CDR3s was greater in CXCR3-positive naive cells than in CXCR3-negative naive cells.

Via 5' RACE with UMI labels, TRB cDNA libraries were prepared. TCRdb re-called the 5' RACE reads; every CDR3 protein appears as one record, without DNA. Its table records 20,000 to 30,000 distinct CDR3 sequences. The source is a human donor in good health. Some clones in this sample may be carry-over from other donors' samples. The material sequenced was naive CXCR3- CD8+ T cells from blood. Described subset: CD45RO-CCR7+CD27+CD95- naive CD8+ T cells lacking CXCR3 (TNR3-).

The CDR3 sequence: CASSPGGTYEQYF. The chain recombines TRBV7-9 with TRBJ2-7. CDR3 length equals 13 residues. Germline-derived CDR1 and CDR2 are SEHNR and FQNEAQ (reference sequence).